A selection of T cell receptor beta chains follows, all from one sample in a study of patients and donors after allogeneic stem cell transplantation. TCRdb passed the RT-PCR reads through MiXCR, listing each CDR3 protein once. The table includes over 200,000 distinct CDR3 sequences, 38% detected once. The material sequenced was blood, either unsorted or a sorted T cell fraction (not recorded which). These receptors came from a human donor who was either an allogeneic HSCT recipient or a stem cell or donor lymphocyte infusion donor (not recorded which). It is not recorded whose cells these are; they may come from a transplant donor. Both conserved end residues are part of each CDR3. A D gene is named only where the DNA matches it firmly.

>TRBV21-1|TRBJ1-1|NA
CARPIGGDTEAFF
>TRBV29-1|TRBJ2-7|NA
CSVEGVKPYEQYF
>TRBV9|TRBJ2-1|NA
CASSVDGGYYNEQFF
>TRBV5-1|TRBJ1-1|NA
CASSLGLHTEAFF
>TRBV7-2|TRBJ2-2|NA
CASSLQTSPTGELFF
>TRBV29-1|TRBJ1-1|NA
CSVVQPLNTEAFF
>TRBV28|TRBJ1-5|NA
CASSFPRETHF
>TRBV15|TRBJ1-2|TRBD1
CATSRDRDRAASYTF
>TRBV5-1|TRBJ2-3|NA
CASSLEVSTDTQYF
>TRBV4-3|TRBJ1-2|NA
CASSQDLAYGYTF
>TRBV6-5|TRBJ1-5|TRBD1
CASRTGNQPQHF
>TRBV29-1|TRBJ2-7|NA
CSVVLKAGGYEQYF
>TRBV29-1|TRBJ2-5|NA
CSAGRQGQETQYF
>TRBV28|TRBJ2-7|TRBD2
CASSLPRRESYEQYF
>TRBV7-8|TRBJ1-2|NA
CASSQGHDSNSPNYGYTF
>TRBV6-1|TRBJ1-1|NA
CASSEAGPILPMNTEAFF
>TRBV12-3/TRBV12-4|TRBJ1-5|NA
CASSQTDGGPQHF
>TRBV20-1|TRBJ2-3|NA
CSARVLGRNTDTQYF
>TRBV29-1|TRBJ1-2|NA
CSVEGRTQGYTF
>TRBV5-1|TRBJ1-2|TRBD1
CASRLGDRTLNYGYTF
>TRBV4-1|TRBJ2-7|TRBD1
CASSQDNGRTGGGEQYF
>TRBV29-1|TRBJ1-2|NA
CSVITGNGYTF
>TRBV5-5|TRBJ1-2|NA
CASSPAPLANYGYTF
>TRBV20-1|TRBJ1-2|NA
CSARIHSLLLYGYTF
>TRBV5-1|TRBJ1-3|NA
CASSLGSRDGNTIYF
>TRBV10-3|TRBJ2-1|NA
CAISEEGPYNEQFF
>TRBV12-3/TRBV12-4|TRBJ1-3|NA
CASSSTYGNTIYF
>TRBV12-3/TRBV12-4|TRBJ2-7|NA
CASSQDSHEQYF
>TRBV7-9|TRBJ1-2|NA
CASTLAIRTNYGYTF
>TRBV12-3/TRBV12-4|TRBJ1-5|NA
CASSSGLLAGQPQHF
>TRBV4-2|TRBJ2-7|NA
CASSQVVGEQYF
>TRBV21-1|TRBJ2-7|NA
CASSLRTGGTYEQYF
>TRBV29-1|TRBJ1-2|NA
CSVKNGQTNYGYTF
>TRBV9|TRBJ2-1|NA
CASSVGSSAYEQFF
>TRBV11-2|TRBJ2-2|NA
CASSLDRKILTGELFF
>TRBV19|TRBJ1-2|NA
CASSTIHRVSDGYTF
>TRBV12-3/TRBV12-4|TRBJ1-5|NA
CASSPNFQGLDQPQHF
>TRBV5-5|TRBJ1-3|NA
CASSLYARASGNTIYF
>TRBV10-3|TRBJ1-1|NA
CAISERINTEAFF
>TRBV18|TRBJ1-2|TRBD1
CASSPPGDRPYGYTF
>TRBV3-1|TRBJ1-5|NA
CASSQVSQNQPQHF
>TRBV27|TRBJ1-6|NA
CASSSVNRPNNSPLHF